This entry features one T cell receptor (beta chain) sequence. Its antigen is as yet unknown. This entry comes from a study of T cell responses to AZD1222 COVID-19 vaccine. Overall study context: The analysis combined second doses at about 4 or about 12 weeks. Study results and limitations: Researchers report vaccine-associated CD4 TCRs spanning spike, with dominance at 160-218 and 743-854. Spike-specific TCR breadth rose after two AZD1222 doses, and depth rose as well. The donor cohort was predominantly white British with a female majority, and clonal diversity may have been underestimated.

Profiling relied on immunoSEQ multiplex PCR, and the TCRdb table lists in-frame clones only, not all of them. The top ten hold 5% to 7.5% of the sample, which has some 95,000 clones, around 85% seen once. Looked up from germline, CDR1 is SGHAT and CDR2 is FQDESV (reference sequence). The CDR3 consists of 16 residues. The V and J ends lost 3 bases and 7 bases, in that order; junction bases with no gene match: 9. The rearrangement uses TRBV11-1 and TRBJ2-5; 12 bases align to TRBD2. The input for sequencing was peripheral blood, taken on day 0 of AZD1222 vaccination. The clonotype was recovered from an adult in good health. CDR3 coding DNA: TGTGCCAGCAGCTTGACTAGCGGGGGAGATTCAGTGACCCAGTACTTC. Translating it yields CASSLTSGGDSVTQYF.